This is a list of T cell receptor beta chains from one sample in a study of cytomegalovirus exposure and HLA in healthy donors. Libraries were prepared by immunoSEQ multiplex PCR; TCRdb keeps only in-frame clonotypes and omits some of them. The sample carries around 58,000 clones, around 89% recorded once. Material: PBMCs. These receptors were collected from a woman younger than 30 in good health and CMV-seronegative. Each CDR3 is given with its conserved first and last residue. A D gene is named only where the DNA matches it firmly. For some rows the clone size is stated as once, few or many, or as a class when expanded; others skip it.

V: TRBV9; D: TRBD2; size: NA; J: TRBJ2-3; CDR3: CASSVEVGGGASDTQYF; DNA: TGTGCCAGCAGCGTAGAGGTTGGCGGGGGGGCTTCAGATACGCAGTATTTT
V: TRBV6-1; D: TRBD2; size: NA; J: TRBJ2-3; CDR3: CASRRGLAGGDTQYF; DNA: TGTGCCAGCAGGAGGGGACTAGCGGGAGGAGATACGCAGTATTTT
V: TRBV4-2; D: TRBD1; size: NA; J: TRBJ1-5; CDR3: CASSRDRGDQPQHF; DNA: TGTGCCAGCAGCCGGGACAGGGGAGATCAGCCCCAGCATTTT
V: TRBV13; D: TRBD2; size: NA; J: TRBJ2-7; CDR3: CASSRRLTSGSYEQYF; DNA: TGTGCCAGCAGCCGTCGTTTGACTAGCGGATCCTACGAGCAGTACTTC
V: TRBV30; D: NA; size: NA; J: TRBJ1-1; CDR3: CAWSVLSLTEAFF; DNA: TGTGCCTGGAGTGTACTAAGTCTGACTGAAGCTTTCTTT
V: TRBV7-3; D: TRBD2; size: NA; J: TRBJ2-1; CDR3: CASSPGLALKQFF; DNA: TGTGCCAGCAGCCCCGGACTAGCTTTAAAGCAGTTCTTC
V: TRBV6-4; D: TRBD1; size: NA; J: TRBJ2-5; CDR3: CAGVSGTDGETQYF; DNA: TGTGCCGGAGTATCTGGGACAGATGGAGAGACCCAGTACTTC
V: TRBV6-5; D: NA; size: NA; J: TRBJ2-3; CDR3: CASSFRLGSNTDTQYF; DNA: TGTGCCAGCAGTTTTCGGCTGGGCTCAAACACAGATACGCAGTATTTT
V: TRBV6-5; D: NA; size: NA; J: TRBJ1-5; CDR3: CASSFSVDQPQHF; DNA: TGTGCCAGCAGTTTTAGTGTTGATCAGCCCCAGCATTTT
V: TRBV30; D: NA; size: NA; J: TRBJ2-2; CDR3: CAWSAGYGGELFF; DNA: TGTGCCTGGAGTGCGGGTTACGGCGGGGAGCTGTTTTTT
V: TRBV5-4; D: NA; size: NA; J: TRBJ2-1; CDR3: CASSLDINNEQFF; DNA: TGTGCCAGCAGCTTGGATATTAACAATGAGCAGTTCTTC
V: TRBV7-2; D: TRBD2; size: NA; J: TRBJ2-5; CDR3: CASSLGTSQETQYF; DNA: TGTGCCAGCAGCTTGGGGACTAGCCAAGAGACCCAGTACTTC
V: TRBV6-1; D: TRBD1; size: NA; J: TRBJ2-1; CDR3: CASSSDRVRNEQFF; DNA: TGTGCCAGCAGTTCGGACAGGGTACGCAATGAGCAGTTCTTC
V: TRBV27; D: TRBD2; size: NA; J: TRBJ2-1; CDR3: CASSSTSGGPHYNEQFF; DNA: TGTGCCAGCAGTTCGACTAGCGGGGGACCCCACTACAATGAGCAGTTCTTC
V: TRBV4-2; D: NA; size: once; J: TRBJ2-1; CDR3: CASAPGERYNEQFF; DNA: TGTGCCAGCGCGCCGGGGGAACGCTACAATGAGCAGTTCTTC
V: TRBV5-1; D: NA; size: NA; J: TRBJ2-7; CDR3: CASIGGGGQYF; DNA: TGCGCCAGCATCGGGGGAGGAGGGCAGTACTTC
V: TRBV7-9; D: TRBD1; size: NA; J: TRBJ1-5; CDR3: CASSPGQGSRPQHF; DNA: TGTGCCAGCTCCCCAGGACAGGGGTCAAGGCCCCAGCATTTT
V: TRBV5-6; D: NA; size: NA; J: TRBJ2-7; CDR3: CASTSDRGYEQYF; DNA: TGTGCCAGCACCTCTGATAGGGGCTACGAGCAGTACTTC
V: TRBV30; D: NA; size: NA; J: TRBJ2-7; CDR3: CAWNRRTTGNEQYF; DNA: TGTGCCTGGAACAGACGCACGACAGGAAACGAGCAGTACTTC
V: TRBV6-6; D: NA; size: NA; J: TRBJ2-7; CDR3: CASSWDNEQYF; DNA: TGTGCCAGCAGTTGGGACAACGAGCAGTACTTC
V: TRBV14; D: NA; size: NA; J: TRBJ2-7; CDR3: CASSGTGYEQYF; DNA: TGTGCCAGCAGTGGCACAGGGTACGAGCAGTACTTC
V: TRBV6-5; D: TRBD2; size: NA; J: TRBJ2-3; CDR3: CASSSGGAGTDTQYF; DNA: TGTGCCAGCAGTTCCGGGGGGGCTGGGACAGATACGCAGTATTTT
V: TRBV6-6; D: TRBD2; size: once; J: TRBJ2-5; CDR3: CASRTSAQETQYF; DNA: TGTGCCAGCAGGACTAGCGCACAAGAGACCCAGTACTTC
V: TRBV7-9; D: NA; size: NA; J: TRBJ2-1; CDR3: CASSWSAASRGEQFF; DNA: TGTGCCAGCAGCTGGAGCGCCGCGAGTAGGGGTGAGCAGTTCTTC